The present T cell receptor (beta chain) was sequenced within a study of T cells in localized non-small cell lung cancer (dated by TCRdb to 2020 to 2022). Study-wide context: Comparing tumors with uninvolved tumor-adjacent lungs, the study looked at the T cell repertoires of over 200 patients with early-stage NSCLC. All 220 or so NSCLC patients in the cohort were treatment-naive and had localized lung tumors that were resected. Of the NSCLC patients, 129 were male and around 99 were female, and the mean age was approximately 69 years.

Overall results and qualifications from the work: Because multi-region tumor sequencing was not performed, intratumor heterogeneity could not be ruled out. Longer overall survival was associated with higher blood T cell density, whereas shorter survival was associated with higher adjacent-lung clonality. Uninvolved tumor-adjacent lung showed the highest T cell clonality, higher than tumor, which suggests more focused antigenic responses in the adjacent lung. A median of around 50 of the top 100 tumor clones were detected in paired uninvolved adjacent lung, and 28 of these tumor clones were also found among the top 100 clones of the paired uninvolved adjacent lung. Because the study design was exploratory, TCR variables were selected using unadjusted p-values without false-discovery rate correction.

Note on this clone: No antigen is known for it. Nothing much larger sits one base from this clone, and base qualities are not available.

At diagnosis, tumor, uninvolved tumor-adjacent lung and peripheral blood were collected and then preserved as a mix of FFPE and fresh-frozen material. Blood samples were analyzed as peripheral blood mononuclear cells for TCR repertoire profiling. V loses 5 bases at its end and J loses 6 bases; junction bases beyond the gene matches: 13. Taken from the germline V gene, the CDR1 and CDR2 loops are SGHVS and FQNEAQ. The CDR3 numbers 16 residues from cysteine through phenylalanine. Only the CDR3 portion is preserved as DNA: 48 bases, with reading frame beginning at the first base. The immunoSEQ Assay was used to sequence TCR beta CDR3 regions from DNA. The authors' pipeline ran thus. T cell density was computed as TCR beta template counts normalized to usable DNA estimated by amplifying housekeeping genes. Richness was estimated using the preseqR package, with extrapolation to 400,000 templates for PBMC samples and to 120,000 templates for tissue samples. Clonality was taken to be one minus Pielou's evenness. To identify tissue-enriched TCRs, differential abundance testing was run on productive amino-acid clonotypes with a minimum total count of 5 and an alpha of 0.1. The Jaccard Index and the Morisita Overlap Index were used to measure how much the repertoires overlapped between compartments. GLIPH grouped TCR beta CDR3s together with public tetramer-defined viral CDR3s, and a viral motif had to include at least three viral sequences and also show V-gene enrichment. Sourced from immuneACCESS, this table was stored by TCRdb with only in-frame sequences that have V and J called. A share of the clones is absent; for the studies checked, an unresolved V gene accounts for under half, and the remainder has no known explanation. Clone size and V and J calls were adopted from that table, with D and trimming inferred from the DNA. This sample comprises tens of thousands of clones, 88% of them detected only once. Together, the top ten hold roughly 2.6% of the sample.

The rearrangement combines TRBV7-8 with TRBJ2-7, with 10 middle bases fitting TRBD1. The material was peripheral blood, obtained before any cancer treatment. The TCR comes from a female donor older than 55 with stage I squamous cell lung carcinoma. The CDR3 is CASSHTLRDRGGEQYF. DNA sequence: TGTGCCAGCAGCCACACTCTCCGGGACAGGGGCGGCGAGCAGTACTTC.